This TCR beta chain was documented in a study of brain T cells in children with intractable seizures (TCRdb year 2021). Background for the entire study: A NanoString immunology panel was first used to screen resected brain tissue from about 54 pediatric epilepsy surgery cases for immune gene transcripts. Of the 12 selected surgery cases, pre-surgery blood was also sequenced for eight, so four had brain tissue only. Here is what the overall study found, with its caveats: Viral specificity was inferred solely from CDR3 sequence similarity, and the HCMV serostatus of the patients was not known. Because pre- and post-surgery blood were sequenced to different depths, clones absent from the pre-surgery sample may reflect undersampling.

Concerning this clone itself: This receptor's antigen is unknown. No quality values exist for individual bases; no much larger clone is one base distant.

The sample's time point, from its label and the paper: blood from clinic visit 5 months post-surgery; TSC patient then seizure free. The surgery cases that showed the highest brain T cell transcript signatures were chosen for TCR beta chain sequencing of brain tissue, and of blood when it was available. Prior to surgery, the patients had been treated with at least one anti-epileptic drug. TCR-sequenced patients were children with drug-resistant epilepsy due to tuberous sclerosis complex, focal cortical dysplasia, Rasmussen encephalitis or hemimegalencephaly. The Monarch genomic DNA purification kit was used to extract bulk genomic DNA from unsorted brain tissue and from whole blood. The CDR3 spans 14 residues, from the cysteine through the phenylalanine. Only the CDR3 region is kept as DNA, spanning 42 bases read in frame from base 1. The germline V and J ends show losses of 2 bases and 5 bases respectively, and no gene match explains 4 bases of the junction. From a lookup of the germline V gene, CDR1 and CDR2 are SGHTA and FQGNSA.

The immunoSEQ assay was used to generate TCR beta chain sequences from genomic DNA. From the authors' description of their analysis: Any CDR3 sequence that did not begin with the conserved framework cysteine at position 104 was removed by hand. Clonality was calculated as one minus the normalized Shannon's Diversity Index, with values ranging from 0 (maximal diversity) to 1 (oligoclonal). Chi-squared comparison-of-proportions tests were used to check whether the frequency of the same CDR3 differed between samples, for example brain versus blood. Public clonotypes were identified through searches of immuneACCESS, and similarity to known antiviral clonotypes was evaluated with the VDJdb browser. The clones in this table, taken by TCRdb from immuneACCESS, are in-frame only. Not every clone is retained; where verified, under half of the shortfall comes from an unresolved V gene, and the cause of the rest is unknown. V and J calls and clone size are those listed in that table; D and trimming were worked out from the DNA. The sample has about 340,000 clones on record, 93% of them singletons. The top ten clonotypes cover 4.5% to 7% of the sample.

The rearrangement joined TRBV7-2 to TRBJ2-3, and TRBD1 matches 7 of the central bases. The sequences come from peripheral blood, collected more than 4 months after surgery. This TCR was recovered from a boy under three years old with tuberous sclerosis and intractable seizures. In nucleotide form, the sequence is TGTGCCAGCAGCTTAAGAGGGGGCGGAGATACGCAGTATTTT. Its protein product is CASSLRGGGDTQYF.